The 13 T cell receptor beta chains reported below all come from one sample, sequenced in a study of blood T cell repertoires in COVID-19. Method: immunoSEQ multiplex PCR; TCRdb's copy keeps in-frame clones and lacks some. The data hold about 170,000 clones, with about 80% observed a single time. Material: peripheral blood. Receptor source: an elderly woman with acute or convalescent COVID-19.

This clone has only a few counts. In nucleotides, the CDR3 is TGTGCCAGCGAAGGGGGGGGGAGTGTCTACGAGCAGTACTTC. Translated, it gives CASEGGGSVYEQYF. The chain joins TRBV2 to TRBJ2-7; perhaps TRBD2 as D (7 bases). Germline CDR1 is SNHLY and CDR2 is FYNNEI. V lost 8 bases to trimming and J lost 3 bases, with 17 bases between them. The CDR3 loop spans 14 amino acids.

V usage is TRBV4-1 and J usage is TRBJ2-1, with 9 nucleotides matching TRBD2. The V and J ends lost 1 base and 3 bases, in that order; junction bases with no gene match: 7. CDR1 and CDR2 (germline): MGHRA, YSYEKL. The CDR3 contains 17 residues. As DNA, the CDR3 is TGCGCCAGCAGCCAAGTCTTAGGACTAGCGCTCTACAATGAGCAGTTCTTC. As protein: CASSQVLGLALYNEQFF.

In this sample, this clone turned up a few times. V is TRBV2 and J is TRBJ1-2, with 8 bases matching TRBD1. Germline V gene lookup returns CDR1 SNHLY and CDR2 FYNNEI. The CDR3 sequence is 14 residues long. Losses at the gene ends were 3 bases for V and 8 bases for J; bases not matched to a gene: 8. The CDR3 spells CASSDWDRPLGYTF. In DNA form, the CDR3 reads TGTGCCAGCAGTGATTGGGACAGGCCGCTAGGCTACACCTTC.

The chain combines TRBV5-1 with TRBJ2-7, with 7 bases fitting TRBD1. The CDR3 loop spans 12 amino acids. V shed 4 bases, J shed 4 bases, and the junction held 2 bases outside the gene matches. Germline V gene sequence: CDR1 SGHRS, CDR2 YFSETQ. The DNA for the CDR3 is TGCGCCAGCAGCGTGACAGGGTACGAGCAGTACTTC. Protein sequence: CASSVTGYEQYF.

The chain uses TRBV11-3 and TRBJ1-1; weak D call: TRBD1 (5 bases). The CDR3 runs 15 residues. V was clipped by 5 bases and J by 0 bases, with 13 bases between them. Germline V gene sequence: CDR1 SGHNT, CDR2 YENEEA. The CDR3 here is CASSREGAVNTEAFF. The CDR3 DNA is TGTGCCAGCAGCCGCGAAGGGGCGGTGAACACTGAAGCTTTCTTT.

The V call is TRBV9, the J call TRBJ2-1; TRBD2 aligns across 10 bases. The length of the CDR3 is 15 residues. The V gene end was trimmed by 0 bases and the J gene end by 6 bases; junction bases not matched to a gene: 3. Germline CDR1 is SGDLS and CDR2 is YYNGEE. Here the CDR3 reads CASSVAASGSNEQFF. CDR3 DNA: TGTGCCAGCAGCGTAGCTGCTAGCGGGAGCAATGAGCAGTTCTTC.

This clone was counted once. J is TRBJ2-2 and V is TRBV19, with 8 bases aligning to TRBD1. Per germline, CDR1 LNHDA and CDR2 SQIVND (reference sequence). CDR3 length: 15 amino acids. The V gene end was trimmed by 3 bases and the J gene end by 5 bases; junction bases not matched to a gene: 5. The CDR3 sequence is CASSIQGAGTGELFF. Here the CDR3 DNA reads TGTGCCAGTAGTATCCAGGGGGCCGGGACCGGGGAGCTGTTTTTT.

This clone was counted once. The V and J genes are TRBV5-1 and TRBJ1-4, with 7 bases lining up with TRBD1. This CDR3 region has 13 residues. With 3 bases clipped from V and 5 bases from J, the junction kept 1 base outside the gene matches. CDR1 and CDR2 (germline): SGHRS, YFSETQ. The CDR3 DNA follows: TGCGCCAGCAGCTGGGACAGAAATGAAAAACTGTTTTTT. Encoded protein: CASSWDRNEKLFF.

V is TRBV5-1 and J is TRBJ2-1; TRBD2 matches at 8 bases. The junction had 22 bases not matched to a gene; V was cut back by 2 bases and J by 3 bases. The CDR3 has 21 residues. Germline loops: CDR1 SGHRS, CDR2 YFSETQ. CDR3 nucleotides: TGCGCCAGCAGCTTAACAGGGAGCGGGAGAATAGGGCCGGGGGGCTACAATGAGCAGTTCTTC. It specifies CASSLTGSGRIGPGGYNEQFF. Drawing the rest from reference TRBV5-1 and TRBJ2-1, the complete variable domain is KAGVTQTPRYLIKTRGQQVTLSCSPISGHRSVSWYQQTPGQGLQFLFEYFSETQRNKGNFPGRFSGRQFSNSRSEMNVSTLELGDSALYLCASSLTGSGRIGPGGYNEQFFGPGTRLTVL.

The V gene is TRBV6-6, the J gene TRBJ1-2; D is uncertain. This CDR3 spans 13 amino acids. V lost 4 bases, J lost 5 bases, and 11 bases lay in between. Germline V gene lookup returns CDR1 MNHNY and CDR2 SVGAGI (reference sequence). The CDR3 spells CASSLTTEYGYTF. CDR3 bases: TGTGCCAGCAGTTTAACAACAGAGTATGGCTACACCTTC.

The V and J genes are TRBV2 and TRBJ2-5; a weak D match, TRBD1 (6 bases). With 8 bases removed from V and 2 bases from J, the gap between germline ends came to 18 bases. Germline CDR1 SNHLY, CDR2 FYNNEI. There are 15 residues in the CDR3. CDR3 DNA sequence: TGTGCCAGCCAGAGGGGGTTTTTGAGTCAAGAGACCCAGTACTTC. Translation: CASQRGFLSQETQYF.

J is TRBJ1-1 and V is TRBV3-1 (or the pseudogene TRBV3-2); D call uncertain. The V gene's germline CDR1 is LGHDT and CDR2 YNNKEL (reference sequence). The germline V and J ends were trimmed by 4 bases and 0 bases, with 18 bases remaining between them. The CDR3 spans 17 residues. CDR3 nucleotides: TGTGCCAGCAGCCCGGGGAGCGGTACCTTTTTGAACACTGAAGCTTTCTTT. This gives the protein CASSPGSGTFLNTEAFF.

The chain combines TRBV5-5 with TRBJ2-7, with 12 bases identical to TRBD1. This CDR3 comprises 13 residues. CDR1 is SGHKS, CDR2 YYEKEE, per germline (reference sequence). Losses at the gene ends were 4 bases for V and 6 bases for J; bases not matched to a gene: 2. The DNA for the CDR3 is TGTGCCAGCAGCCGGGACAGGGGGCGCGAGCAGTACTTC. It translates to CASSRDRGREQYF.